This paragraph covers one T cell receptor beta chain sequence. These data originate in a study of blood T cell repertoires in COVID-19. At the level of the study: Samples representing acute and convalescent COVID-19 were sourced from the United States, Italy and Spain. Nucleic acid was either cDNA or gDNA, and it came from T cells, B-cell-depleted T cells, or PBMCs.

Authors' methods: The assay estimated nucleated cells by amplifying reference gene primers. Clones were sequenced by immunoSEQ multiplex PCR, and TCRdb holds only the in-frame ones, with some missing. That table is the source of V, J and clone size, and D and trimming were worked out from the DNA. The sample holds approximately 83,000 clones, approximately 91% seen once. The receptor was derived from a man between 65 and 85 years old with acute or convalescent COVID-19. Specimen: peripheral blood.

CDR3 protein: CASGIVLTGWDSPLHF. Written as DNA, the CDR3 is TGTGCCAGCGGGATCGTTTTGACAGGGTGGGATTCACCCCTCCACTTT. This chain joins TRBV7-9 and TRBJ1-6; 7 bases match TRBD1. The V gene's germline CDR1 is SEHNR and CDR2 FQNEAQ (reference sequence). The CDR3 totals 16 residues. V lost 8 bases, J lost 8 bases, and 15 bases stayed unmatched. Supplemented by reference TRBV7-9 and TRBJ1-6, the full variable domain reads DTGVSQNPRHKITKRGQNVTFRCDPISEHNRLYWYRQTLGQGPEFLTYFQNEAQLEKSRLLSDRFSAERPKGSFSTLEIQRTEQGDSAMYLCASGIVLTGWDSPLHFGNGTRLTVT.